Listed here is a single TCR beta chain. No antigen is known for it. This entry is derived from a study of CD4 T cells in relation to SARS-CoV-2 and coronaviruses. Study-level background: After nine to eleven days of antigen culture, PBMC TCR beta CDR3s were sequenced.

Unexposed donor CD4+ T cells date from about 2011-2019, before the COVID-19 pandemic. The cells were cultured for over eight days before CD4+ T cells were isolated. The germline gives CDR1 MNHEY, CDR2 SMNVEV (reference sequence). There are 13 residues in the CDR3. V lost 3 bases to trimming and J lost 5 bases, with 10 bases between them. Repertoires were generated with immunoSEQ multiplex PCR, while TCRdb's copy carries only in-frame clones and drops some. Of 15,000 to 25,000 clones in the sample, 75% to 85% were seen once. The sequence came from a human donor in good health. The rearrangement joins TRBV27 to TRBJ2-5; D tentatively reads TRBD1 or TRBD2 (6 bases each). Sequencing input: CD4+ T cells from PBMCs, cultured in vitro. In DNA, the CDR3 is TGTGCCAGCAGTTTTTGGGGGGCGGAGACCCAGTACTTC. Its protein is CASSFWGAETQYF.